This TCR beta chain stems from a study of T cells after yellow fever vaccination. TCRdb re-derived calls from the 5' RACE reads in MiXCR, one entry per CDR3 protein. The sample has about 340,000 distinct CDR3 sequences; about 12% are singletons. Germline V lookup: CDR1 SEHNR, CDR2 FQNEAQ (reference sequence). The CDR3 is 13 residues long. V lost 11 bases to trimming and J lost 4 bases, with 17 bases between them. This sequence was found in a man younger than 35 who received the YFV17D yellow fever vaccine. The gene calls are TRBV7-9 and TRBJ1-1; D is perhaps TRBD1 (6 bases). Sequencing was performed on CD4+ T cells sorted from PBMCs, taken 15 days after the yellow fever booster vaccination. The CDR3 nucleotides read TGTGCCTCGTTGGGGGCATGGGGCACTGAAGCTTTCTTT. Its translation is CASLGAWGTEAFF. Drawing the rest from reference TRBV7-9 and TRBJ1-1, the complete variable domain is DTGVSQNPRHKITKRGQNVTFRCDPISEHNRLYWYRQTLGQGPEFLTYFQNEAQLEKSRLLSDRFSAERPKGSFSTLEIQRTEQGDSAMYLCASLGAWGTEAFFGQGTRLTVV.